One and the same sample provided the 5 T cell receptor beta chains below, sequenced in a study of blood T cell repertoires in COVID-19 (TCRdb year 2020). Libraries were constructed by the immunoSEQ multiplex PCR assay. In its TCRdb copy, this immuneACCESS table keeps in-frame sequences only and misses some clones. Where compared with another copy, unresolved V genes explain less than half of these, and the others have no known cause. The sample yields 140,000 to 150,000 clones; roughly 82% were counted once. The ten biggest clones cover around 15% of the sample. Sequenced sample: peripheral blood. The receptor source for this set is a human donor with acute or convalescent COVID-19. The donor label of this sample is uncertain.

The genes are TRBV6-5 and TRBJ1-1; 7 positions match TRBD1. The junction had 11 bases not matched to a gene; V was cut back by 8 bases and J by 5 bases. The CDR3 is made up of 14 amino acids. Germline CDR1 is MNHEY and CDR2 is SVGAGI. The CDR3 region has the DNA TGTGCCAGCCTTATTACAGGGGTATGGACTGAAGCTTTCTTT. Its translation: CASLITGVWTEAFF.

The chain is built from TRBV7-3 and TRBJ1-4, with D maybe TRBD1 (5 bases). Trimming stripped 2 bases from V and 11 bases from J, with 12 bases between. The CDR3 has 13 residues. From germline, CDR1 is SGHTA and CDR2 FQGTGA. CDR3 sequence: CASSLRPAGKLFF. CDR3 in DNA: TGTGCCAGCAGCTTACGGCCAGCAGGGAAACTGTTTTTT.

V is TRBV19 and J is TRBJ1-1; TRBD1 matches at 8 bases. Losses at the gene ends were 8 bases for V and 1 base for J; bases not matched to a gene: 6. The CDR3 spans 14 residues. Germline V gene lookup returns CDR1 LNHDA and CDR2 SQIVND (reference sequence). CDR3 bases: TGTGCCAGTGAAAGGACAGGGAGGAACACTGAAGCTTTCTTT. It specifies CASERTGRNTEAFF.

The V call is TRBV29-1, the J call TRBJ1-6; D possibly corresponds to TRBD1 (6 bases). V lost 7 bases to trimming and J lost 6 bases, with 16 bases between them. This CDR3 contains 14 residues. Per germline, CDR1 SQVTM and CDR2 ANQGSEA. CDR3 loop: CSAHTGSGNSPLHF. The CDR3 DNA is TGCAGCGCCCATACAGGGAGCGGTAATTCACCCCTCCACTTT.

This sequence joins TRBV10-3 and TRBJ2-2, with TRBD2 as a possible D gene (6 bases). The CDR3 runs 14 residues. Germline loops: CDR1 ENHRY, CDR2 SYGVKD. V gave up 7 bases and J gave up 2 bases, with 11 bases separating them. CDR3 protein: CAIKGGENTGELFF. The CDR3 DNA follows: TGTGCCATCAAGGGAGGCGAAAACACCGGGGAGCTGTTTTTT.